A single sample gave rise to the 27 T cell receptor beta chains below, sequenced in a study of blood T cell repertoires in COVID-19. TCRdb's table, derived via immunoSEQ multiplex PCR, lists solely in-frame clones and lacks some. Among about 230,000 clones listed, 83% were seen once. What was sequenced was peripheral blood. The source is a woman between 45 and 60 years old with acute or convalescent COVID-19.

The rearrangement uses TRBV4-2 and TRBJ2-4, with TRBD2 matching over 7 bases. Germline V gives CDR1 LGHNA, CDR2 YNFKEQ. With V trimmed by 0 bases and J by 6 bases, 2 bases remained unmatched. The CDR3 is made up of 14 amino acids. The CDR3 DNA reads TGTGCCAGCAGCCAAGACGGCGGGGGAAACATTCAGTACTTC. Amino acids: CASSQDGGGNIQYF.

Written as DNA, the CDR3 is TGTGCCAGCATGATCTCAGAGAACACTGAAGCTTTCTTT. Its translation: CASMISENTEAFF. V and J are TRBV6-4 and TRBJ1-1; no firm D call. Trimming removed 7 bases from V and 1 base from J, with 10 bases in between. Germline CDR1 reads MRHNA; CDR2 reads SNTAGT. The length of the CDR3 is 13 residues.

This chain uses TRBV2 with TRBJ2-7, with D tentatively TRBD1 (6 bases). CDR1 and CDR2 (germline): SNHLY, FYNNEI. This CDR3 has 17 amino acids. V lost 2 bases to trimming and J lost 2 bases, with 19 bases between them. The DNA of the CDR3 is TGTGCCAGCAGTGAATCGAGTAACAGGGTGGGCGCCTACGAGCAGTACTTC. It translates to CASSESSNRVGAYEQYF.

CDR3 DNA: TGTGCCAGCAGTTTGACGGGGGGTGGGGAAAAACTGTTTTTT. It yields the protein CASSLTGGGEKLFF. The chain combines TRBV27 with TRBJ1-4, with D perhaps TRBD1 (5 bases). V lost 3 bases to trimming and J lost 8 bases, with 13 bases between them. There are 14 residues in the CDR3. CDR1 and CDR2 from the germline V gene are MNHEY and SMNVEV (reference sequence).

This rearrangement joins TRBV20-1 to TRBJ1-6; perhaps TRBD1 as D (5 bases). Germline lookup yields CDR1 DFQATT and CDR2 SNEGSKA (reference sequence). The CDR3 has 14 residues. Trimming removed 3 bases from V and 10 bases from J, with 16 bases in between. DNA of the CDR3: TGCAGTGCTAGTCCAGGGCGAAATGTCTCACCCCTCCACTTT. Its translation: CSASPGRNVSPLHF.

The V and J genes are TRBV6-2 or TRBV6-3 and TRBJ2-1; a possible D gene is TRBD1 (6 bases). Looked up from germline, CDR1 is MNHEY and CDR2 is SVGEGT. Trimming left V 5 bases short and J 1 base short, with 18 bases between. The CDR3 is 17 residues long. In DNA, the CDR3 is TGTGCCAGCAGTCTTGGACGCAGGGGACCTTCCTACAATGAGCAGTTCTTC. It is translated as CASSLGRRGPSYNEQFF.

CDR3 residues: CASSSTGSGEQYF. The CDR3 DNA reads TGTGCCAGCAGCTCTACAGGGTCCGGCGAGCAGTACTTC. The chain employs TRBV11-2 and TRBJ2-7; D is possibly TRBD1 (6 bases). CDR3 size: 13 residues. Trimming removed 4 bases at V and 6 bases at J, with 13 bases between. Germline V gene data show CDR1 as SGHAT and CDR2 as FQNNGV.

The CDR3 DNA reads TGCGCCAGCAGCCAAGATGCTAGGACTAGCGTCTACAATGAGCAGTTCTTC. This translates into CASSQDARTSVYNEQFF. The J gene is TRBJ2-1, the V gene TRBV4-1; 9 positions match TRBD2. This CDR3 comprises 17 residues. Trimming removed 0 bases from V and 3 bases from J; junction bases left unmatched: 6. The germline CDR1 and CDR2 sequences are MGHRA and YSYEKL.

The chain employs TRBV7-6 and TRBJ2-3; D is possibly TRBD2 (6 bases). The CDR3 is 16 amino acids. Germline assignment: CDR1 SGHVS and CDR2 FNYEAQ. V was shortened by 1 base and J by 6 bases, with 17 bases between the two germline ends. Written as DNA, the CDR3 is TGTGCCAGCAGCTTAGTCTTCAGCGGGCGGGGTGATACGCAGTATTTT. Its translation is CASSLVFSGRGDTQYF.

The rearrangement links TRBV5-1 to TRBJ1-1; D is possibly TRBD1 (6 bases). V gave up 0 bases and J gave up 4 bases, with 13 bases separating them. This CDR3 spans 15 amino acids. Germline assignment: CDR1 SGHRS and CDR2 YFSETQ. DNA for the CDR3: TGCGCCAGCAGCTTGGCCTCAGGGGTCACCACTGAAGCTTTCTTT. Translation: CASSLASGVTTEAFF.

The chain couples TRBV12-3 or TRBV12-4 to TRBJ1-1; D is undetermined. The CDR3 sequence is 12 residues long. V was clipped by 3 bases and J by 5 bases, with 7 bases between them. This CDR3 reads CASSLSVTEAFF. In nucleotides, the CDR3 is TGTGCCAGCAGTTTGAGCGTTACTGAAGCTTTCTTT.

Here the CDR3 DNA reads TGTGCCAGCAGCGAGGCGGGCTTGGAGACCCAGTACTTC. Encoded protein: CASSEAGLETQYF. The chain joins TRBV9 to TRBJ2-5, with D possibly matching TRBD2 (5 bases). CDR1 is SGDLS and CDR2 is YYNGEE in the germline V gene. Trimming took off 3 bases at V and 5 bases at J, with 11 bases between the two ends. The CDR3 covers 13 residues.

The chain employs TRBV5-1 and TRBJ2-7; 7 positions match TRBD1. The CDR3 covers 16 residues. The germline CDR1 and CDR2 sequences are SGHRS and YFSETQ. V was pared by 4 bases and J by 3 bases, with 13 bases of the junction left unmatched. The CDR3 DNA reads as TGCGCCAGCAGCACCTCAAGGACAGGTGGGCACTACGAGCAGTACTTC. Amino acid sequence: CASSTSRTGGHYEQYF.

V is TRBV24-1 and J is TRBJ2-1; D call uncertain. V was cut by 0 bases and J by 4 bases, with 9 bases left in between. The CDR3 has 15 residues. Germline V gene sequence: CDR1 KGHDR, CDR2 SFDVKD. Written as DNA, the CDR3 is TGTGCCACCAGTGATTTGTACAGTAGTTACAATGAGCAGTTCTTC. It is translated as CATSDLYSSYNEQFF.

This chain uses TRBV5-5 with TRBJ1-5; D is unclear. The V end lost 1 base, the J end lost 1 base, and 12 bases lay between the germline ends. CDR1 is SGHKS, CDR2 YYEKEE, per germline (reference sequence). The CDR3 consists of 16 residues. CDR3 residues: CASSLIATASNQPQHF. The CDR3 DNA follows: TGTGCCAGCAGCTTGATAGCAACGGCAAGCAATCAGCCCCAGCATTTT.

The chain links TRBV2 to TRBJ2-5, with D perhaps TRBD1 (6 bases). Germline V gives CDR1 SNHLY, CDR2 FYNNEI. The CDR3 covers 12 residues. Between the trimmed V and J ends, which lost 5 bases and 3 bases, there was a span of 7 bases. The CDR3 protein is CASSPGEETQYF. In DNA, the CDR3 is TGTGCCAGCAGTCCAGGGGAAGAGACCCAGTACTTC.

V is TRBV6-6 and J is TRBJ2-1; weak D call: TRBD1 (7 bases). The germline V gene encodes CDR1 MNHNY and CDR2 SVGAGI (reference sequence). The length of the CDR3 is 15 residues. V was shortened by 7 bases and J by 9 bases, with 22 bases between the two germline ends. CDR3 coding DNA: TGTGCCAGCACTATAGGGACAGAGGGGAGGTCTGAGCAGTTCTTC. Translation gives CASTIGTEGRSEQFF.

This clone was counted only a few times. The chain employs TRBV3-1 (or the pseudogene TRBV3-2) and TRBJ2-5; no firm D call. Germline assignment: CDR1 LGHDT and CDR2 YNNKEL (reference sequence). This CDR3 region has 13 residues. Trimming shortened V by 2 bases and J by 4 bases, and 8 bases separated the two germline ends. CDR3 amino acids: CASSQTVVETQYF. The CDR3, as DNA: TGTGCCAGCAGCCAAACGGTGGTAGAGACCCAGTACTTC.

The chain links TRBV28 to TRBJ2-7; maybe TRBD2 (6 bases). The CDR3 contains 14 residues. V was trimmed by 3 bases and J by 2 bases, leaving 11 bases between them. Germline assignment: CDR1 MDHEN and CDR2 SYDVKM. CDR3: CASSFRGTTYEQYF. For the CDR3, the DNA is TGTGCCAGCAGTTTCCGCGGGACGACCTACGAGCAGTACTTC.

The DNA of the CDR3 is TGTGCCAGCAGTTACTTGGCTAGACCCTACAATGAGCAGTTCTTC. Protein product: CASSYLARPYNEQFF. The chain uses TRBV6-2 or TRBV6-3 and TRBJ2-1, with D hard to call. The CDR3 is 15 residues long. Germline CDR1 MNHEY, CDR2 SVGEGT. Trimming took off 1 base at V and 2 bases at J, with 9 bases between the two ends.

The J gene is TRBJ1-1, the V gene TRBV28; D gene ambiguous. V shed 4 bases and J shed 4 bases, with 10 bases lying between them. Germline V CDR1 and CDR2: MDHEN, SYDVKM. The CDR3 totals 13 residues. The CDR3 DNA sequence: TGTGCCAGCAGTTCTCTCTATAGCACTGAAGCTTTCTTT. It translates to CASSSLYSTEAFF.

V and J are TRBV19 and TRBJ2-7, with TRBD1 matching 7 bases. This CDR3 spans 15 amino acids. Germline CDR1 LNHDA, CDR2 SQIVND (reference sequence). V shed 5 bases, J shed 0 bases, and the junction held 7 bases outside the gene matches. In DNA form, the CDR3 reads TGTGCCAGTAGTTGGGGCCGGGACAGCTCCTACGAGCAGTACTTC. It codes for CASSWGRDSSYEQYF.

The V and J genes are TRBV13 and TRBJ1-2, with D perhaps matching TRBD1 (6 bases). V was clipped by 0 bases and J by 5 bases, with 25 bases between them. The CDR3 sequence is 19 residues long. CDR1 is PRHDT and CDR2 is FYEKMQ in the germline V gene (reference sequence). For the CDR3, the DNA is TGTGCCAGCAGCTTAGGTCGGGGACCCGGGACACCGTTCGAGTATGGCTACACCTTC. Its protein is CASSLGRGPGTPFEYGYTF.

This clone has a single count. V is TRBV18 and J is TRBJ2-7; 10 bases align to TRBD2. Germline assignment: CDR1 KGHSH and CDR2 LQKENI. V gave up 3 bases and J gave up 7 bases; unmatched junction bases: 15. This CDR3 contains 17 residues. Written as DNA, the CDR3 is TGTGCCAGCTCACCGAACGGGGGAGTAGCGGGGGGAGAAGAGCAGTACTTC. Protein sequence: CASSPNGGVAGGEEQYF.

V and J are TRBV24-1 and TRBJ2-3; TRBD1 is a possible D gene (6 bases). CDR3 length: 15 amino acids. The germline V gene encodes CDR1 KGHDR and CDR2 SFDVKD. V lost 5 bases and J 5 bases, leaving 16 bases between the germline ends. The CDR3 spells CATSGDRLAQDTQYF. CDR3 in DNA: TGTGCCACCAGTGGTGACAGGCTGGCTCAAGATACGCAGTATTTT.

The chain uses TRBV5-1 and TRBJ2-5; TRBD1 might be the D (6 bases). The germline CDR1 and CDR2 sequences are SGHRS and YFSETQ. Trimming cost V 0 bases and J 1 base, with 13 bases left between them. This CDR3 is built from 16 residues. The CDR3 region has the DNA TGCGCCAGCAGCTTGGCCGGGTACAGGGTCCAAGAGACCCAGTACTTC. It yields the protein CASSLAGYRVQETQYF.

The chain uses TRBV28 and TRBJ2-2, with TRBD2 matching over 7 bases. CDR1 is MDHEN and CDR2 is SYDVKM in the germline V gene. This CDR3 region has 13 residues. The trim removed 6 bases at V and 7 bases at J, leaving 5 bases unmatched. The CDR3 sequence is CASSPPGGGELFF. CDR3 coding DNA: TGTGCCAGCAGCCCGCCGGGGGGCGGGGAGCTGTTTTTT.